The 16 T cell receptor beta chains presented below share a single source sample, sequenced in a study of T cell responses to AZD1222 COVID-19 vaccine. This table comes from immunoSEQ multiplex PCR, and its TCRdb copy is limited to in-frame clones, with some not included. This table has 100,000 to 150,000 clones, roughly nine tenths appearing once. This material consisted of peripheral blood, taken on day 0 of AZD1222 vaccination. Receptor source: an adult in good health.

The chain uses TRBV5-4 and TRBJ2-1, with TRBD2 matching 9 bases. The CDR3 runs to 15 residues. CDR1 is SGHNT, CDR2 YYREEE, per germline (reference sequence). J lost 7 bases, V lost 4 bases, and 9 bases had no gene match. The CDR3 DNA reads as TGTGCCAGCAGCCCTAGCGGGATCACCTGGAATGAGCAGTTCTTC. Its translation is CASSPSGITWNEQFF.

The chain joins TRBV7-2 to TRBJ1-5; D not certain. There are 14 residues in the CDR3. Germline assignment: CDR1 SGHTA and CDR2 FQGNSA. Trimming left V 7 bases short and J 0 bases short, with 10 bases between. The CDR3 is CASTRLVSNQPQHF. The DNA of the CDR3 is TGTGCCAGCACCAGACTCGTTAGCAATCAGCCCCAGCATTTT.

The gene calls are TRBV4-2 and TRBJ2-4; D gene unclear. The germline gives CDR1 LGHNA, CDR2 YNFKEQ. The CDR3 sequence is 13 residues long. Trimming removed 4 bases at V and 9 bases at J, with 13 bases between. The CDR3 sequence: CASSPSTVRIQYF. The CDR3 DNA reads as TGTGCCAGCAGCCCATCGACTGTCCGCATTCAGTACTTC.

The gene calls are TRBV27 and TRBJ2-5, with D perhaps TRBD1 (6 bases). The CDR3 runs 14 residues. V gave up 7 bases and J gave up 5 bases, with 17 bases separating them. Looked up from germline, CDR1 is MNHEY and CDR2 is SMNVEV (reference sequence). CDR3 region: CASNSGRGWETQYF. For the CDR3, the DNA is TGTGCCAGCAATTCAGGCAGGGGATGGGAGACCCAGTACTTC.

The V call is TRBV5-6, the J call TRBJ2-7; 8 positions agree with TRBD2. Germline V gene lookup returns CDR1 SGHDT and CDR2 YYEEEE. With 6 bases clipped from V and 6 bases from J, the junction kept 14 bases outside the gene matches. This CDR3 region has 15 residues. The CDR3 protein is CASTRLVAGKGEQYF. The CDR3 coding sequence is TGTGCCAGCACCCGATTGGTAGCGGGAAAGGGCGAGCAGTACTTC.

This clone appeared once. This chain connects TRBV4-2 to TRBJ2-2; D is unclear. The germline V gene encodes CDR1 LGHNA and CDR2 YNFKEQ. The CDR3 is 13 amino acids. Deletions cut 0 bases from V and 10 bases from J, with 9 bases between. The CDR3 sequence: CASSQDRVAELFF. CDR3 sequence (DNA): TGTGCCAGCAGCCAAGATAGGGTAGCGGAGCTGTTTTTT.

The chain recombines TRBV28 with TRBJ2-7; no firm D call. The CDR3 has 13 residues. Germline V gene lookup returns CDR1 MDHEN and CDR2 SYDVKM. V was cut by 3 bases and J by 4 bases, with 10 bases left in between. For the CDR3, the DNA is TGTGCCAGCAGTTTCCCTCCCGTTTACGAGCAGTACTTC. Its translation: CASSFPPVYEQYF. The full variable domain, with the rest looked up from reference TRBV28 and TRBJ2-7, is DVKVTQSSRYLVKRTGEKVFLECVQDMDHENMFWYRQDPGLGLRLIYFSYDVKMKEKGDIPEGYSVSREKKERFSLILESASTNQTSMYLCASSFPPVYEQYFGPGTRLTVT.

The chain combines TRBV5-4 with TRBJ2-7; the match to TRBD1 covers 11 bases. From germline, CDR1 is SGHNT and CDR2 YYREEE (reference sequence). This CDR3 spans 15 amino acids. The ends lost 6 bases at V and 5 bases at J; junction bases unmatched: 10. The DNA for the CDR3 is TGTGCCAGCACCACCGGGACAGGGGGAATCGACGAGCAGTACTTC. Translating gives CASTTGTGGIDEQYF.

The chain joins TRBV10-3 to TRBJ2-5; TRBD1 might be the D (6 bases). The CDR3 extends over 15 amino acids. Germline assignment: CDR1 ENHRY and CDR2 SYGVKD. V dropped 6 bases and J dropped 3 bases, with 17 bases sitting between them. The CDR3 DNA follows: TGTGCCATCAGGGGTAGAACCAGGGGAAAAGAGACCCAGTACTTC. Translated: CAIRGRTRGKETQYF.

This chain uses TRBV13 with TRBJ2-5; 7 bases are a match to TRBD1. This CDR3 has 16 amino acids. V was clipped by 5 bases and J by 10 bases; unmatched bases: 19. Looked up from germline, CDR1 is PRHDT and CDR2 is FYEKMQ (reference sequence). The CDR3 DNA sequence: TGTGCCAGCAGCCGTTACCGACAGGGTATTGAAGGGGTCCAGTACTTC. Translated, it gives CASSRYRQGIEGVQYF. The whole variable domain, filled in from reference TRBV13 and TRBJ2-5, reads AAGVIQSPRHLIKEKRETATLKCYPIPRHDTVYWYQQGPGQDPQFLISFYEKMQSDKGSIPDRFSAQQFSDYHSELNMSSLELGDSALYFCASSRYRQGIEGVQYFGPGTRLLVL.

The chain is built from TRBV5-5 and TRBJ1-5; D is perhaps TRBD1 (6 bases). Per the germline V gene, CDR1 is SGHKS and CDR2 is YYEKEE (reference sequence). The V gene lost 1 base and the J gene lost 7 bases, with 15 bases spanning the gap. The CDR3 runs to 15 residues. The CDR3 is CASSLRGPGEQPQHF. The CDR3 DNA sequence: TGTGCCAGCAGCTTGCGGGGGCCAGGGGAACAGCCCCAGCATTTT. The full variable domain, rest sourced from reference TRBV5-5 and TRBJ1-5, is DAGVTQSPTHLIKTRGQQVTLRCSPISGHKSVSWYQQVLGQGPQFIFQYYEKEERGRGNFPDRFSARQFPNYSSELNVNALLLGDSALYLCASSLRGPGEQPQHFGDGTRLSIL.

As DNA, the CDR3 is TGTGCCAGCAGTTCAGGGGACGGGTACAATGAGCAGTTCTTC. Translating gives CASSSGDGYNEQFF. The rearrangement joins TRBV27 to TRBJ2-1, with D tentatively TRBD1 (6 bases). There are 14 residues in the CDR3. V was clipped by 4 bases and J by 4 bases, with 11 bases between them. Germline CDR1 MNHEY, CDR2 SMNVEV (reference sequence).

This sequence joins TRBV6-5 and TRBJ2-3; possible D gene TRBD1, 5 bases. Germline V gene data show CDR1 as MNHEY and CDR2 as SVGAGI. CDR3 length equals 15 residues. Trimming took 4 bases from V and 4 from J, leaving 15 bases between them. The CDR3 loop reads CASSSGRVGSDTQYF. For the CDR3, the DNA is TGTGCCAGCAGTTCGGGCAGGGTCGGATCAGATACGCAGTATTTT.

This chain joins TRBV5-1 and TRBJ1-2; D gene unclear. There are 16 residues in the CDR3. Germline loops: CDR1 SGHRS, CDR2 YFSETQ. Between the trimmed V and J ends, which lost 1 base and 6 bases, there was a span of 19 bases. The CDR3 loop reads CASSLQSRPGLDGYTF. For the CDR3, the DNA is TGCGCCAGCAGCTTGCAGTCTCGGCCCGGACTGGATGGCTACACCTTC.

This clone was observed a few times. The CDR3 region has the DNA TGTGCCAGCAGCCCGAGGGACACCGGGGAGCTGTTTTTT. Protein product: CASSPRDTGELFF. The genes are TRBV4-2 and TRBJ2-2, with D possibly TRBD2 on 5 matching bases. Per the germline V gene, CDR1 is LGHNA and CDR2 is YNFKEQ. Trimming took off 4 bases at V and 3 bases at J, with 6 bases between the two ends. CDR3 length: 13 residues.

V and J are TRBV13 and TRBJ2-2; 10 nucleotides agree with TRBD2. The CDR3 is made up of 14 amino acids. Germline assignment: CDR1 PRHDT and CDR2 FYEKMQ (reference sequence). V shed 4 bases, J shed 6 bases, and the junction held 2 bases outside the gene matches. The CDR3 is CASSSSGGAGELFF. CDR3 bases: TGTGCCAGCAGCTCTAGCGGGGGCGCCGGGGAGCTGTTTTTT.